This entry lists 11 T cell receptor beta chains sequenced from one sample in a study of T cells in Graves' hyperthyroidism and ophthalmopathy. What was amplified from RNA transcripts were TCR beta CDR3 regions. First-round RT-PCR of the TCR CDR3 relied on the HTBI primer set. TCRdb re-called the multiplex PCR reads through MiXCR, storing one row per CDR3 protein. The data hold 450,000 to 550,000 distinct CDR3 sequences, with around 22% observed a single time. The sequenced sample was blood. These receptors came from a woman younger than 45 with Graves' ophthalmopathy.

This clonotype was counted at least ten times. This chain connects TRBV19 to TRBJ1-1; D uncertain. The CDR3 has 12 residues. Deletions cut 6 bases from V and 3 bases from J, with 8 bases between. Germline V gene data show CDR1 as LNHDA and CDR2 as SQIVND (reference sequence). In DNA, the CDR3 is TGTGCCAGTAGCTGGGGATACACTGAAGCTTTCTTT. Its translation is CASSWGYTEAFF.

The chain combines TRBV4-1 with TRBJ2-7, with D unclear. The germline V and J ends were trimmed by 3 bases and 0 bases, with 6 bases remaining between them. Per germline, CDR1 MGHRA and CDR2 YSYEKL. There are 13 residues in the CDR3. In DNA, the CDR3 is TGCGCCAGCAGCCACCCTGGCTCCTACGAGCAGTACTTC. Its translation is CASSHPGSYEQYF.

The chain recombines TRBV4-1 with TRBJ1-1; 11 bases match TRBD1. V trimming: 1 base; J trimming: 5 bases; junction bases outside the gene matches: 6. Germline CDR1 MGHRA, CDR2 YSYEKL. The CDR3 spans 16 residues. Here the CDR3 reads CASSQGADRGRTEAFF. CDR3 sequence (DNA): TGCGCCAGCAGCCAAGGAGCGGACAGGGGGCGAACTGAAGCTTTCTTT.

The genes are TRBV19 and TRBJ1-2, with D tentatively TRBD1 (6 bases). The germline gives CDR1 LNHDA, CDR2 SQIVND (reference sequence). Deletions cut 7 bases from V and 8 bases from J, with 17 bases between. This CDR3 contains 13 residues. CDR3 nucleotide sequence: TGTGCCAGTATGGAAACAGGGACTGGGGGCTACACCTTC. This translates into CASMETGTGGYTF.

This chain links TRBV6-2 or TRBV6-3 with TRBJ2-2, with D tentatively TRBD2 (5 bases). The CDR3 has 16 amino acids. The V end lost 7 bases, the J end lost 1 base, and 16 bases lay between the germline ends. The germline V gene has CDR1 MNHEY and CDR2 SVGEGT. Here the CDR3 reads CASTDHSARNTGELFF. The CDR3 DNA follows: TGTGCCAGCACCGACCATAGCGCGAGGAACACCGGGGAGCTGTTTTTT.

About this clonotype itself: A much bigger clone sits one base away, suggesting this may be a read error. The chain carries TRBV11-2 and TRBJ2-7; 9 bases map to TRBD1. The ends lost 5 bases at V and 2 bases at J; junction bases unmatched: 4. Per the germline V gene, CDR1 is SGHAT and CDR2 is FQNNGV. The CDR3 consists of 14 residues. The DNA of the CDR3 is TGTGCCAGCAGCGTCGGGGACAGGGCCTACGAGCAGTACTTC. Residues: CASSVGDRAYEQYF. Looking up the rest from reference TRBV11-2 and TRBJ2-7 gives the full variable domain: EAGVAQSPRYKIIEKRQSVAFWCNPISGHATLYWYQQILGQGPKLLIQFQNNGVVDDSQLPKDRFSAERLKGVDSTLKIQPAKLEDSAVYLCASSVGDRAYEQYFGPGTRLTVT.

This clonotype was seen at least ten times. The rearrangement links TRBV12-3 or TRBV12-4 to TRBJ2-7; D perhaps matches TRBD1 (5 bases). The CDR3 runs 13 residues. The ends were cut back, 3 bases at V and 4 bases at J, with 10 bases in the middle. In nucleotides, the CDR3 is TGTGCCAGCAGTTTGAGACAGTATTACGAGCAGTACTTC. Translated, it gives CASSLRQYYEQYF.

The CDR3 sequence: CASSPSVRLNTEAFF. In DNA, the CDR3 is TGTGCCAGCAGCCCCTCCGTGAGGCTTAACACTGAAGCTTTCTTT. This chain uses TRBV7-9 with TRBJ1-1, with no clear D. The V gene lost 5 bases and the J gene lost 2 bases, with 15 bases spanning the gap. CDR1 SEHNR and CDR2 FQNEAQ come from the germline V gene (reference sequence). The CDR3 totals 15 residues.

This clonotype was seen many times. J is TRBJ1-2 and V is TRBV6-1; 8 nucleotides align to TRBD1. V lost 7 bases, J lost 4 bases, and 5 bases stayed unmatched. This CDR3 contains 13 residues. Germline-derived CDR1 and CDR2 are MNHNS and SASEGT. The CDR3 nucleotides read TGTGCCAGCACCAAACAGGGGGGCTATGGCTACACCTTC. Its translation is CASTKQGGYGYTF.

There are many counts of this clonotype. This rearrangement joins TRBV5-1 to TRBJ1-2, with TRBD1 matching over 7 bases. The CDR3 extends over 14 amino acids. J was trimmed by 3 bases and V by 5 bases; bases with no gene match: 7. CDR1 SGHRS and CDR2 YFSETQ come from the germline V gene. The CDR3 region has the DNA TGCGCCAGCAGTAGTCAGGGGGTCGACTATGGCTACACCTTC. It encodes CASSSQGVDYGYTF.

The table lists this clonotype with a few counts. The chain carries TRBV27 and TRBJ1-2; TRBD1 aligns across 8 bases. The CDR3 contains 15 residues. The V segment lost 6 bases and the J segment 1 base; nucleotides outside the gene matches: 7. Germline V gene sequence: CDR1 MNHEY, CDR2 SMNVEV (reference sequence). This chain's CDR3 is CASSRHGQGNYGYTF. For the CDR3, the DNA is TGTGCCAGCAGCCGACACGGACAGGGTAACTATGGCTACACCTTC.